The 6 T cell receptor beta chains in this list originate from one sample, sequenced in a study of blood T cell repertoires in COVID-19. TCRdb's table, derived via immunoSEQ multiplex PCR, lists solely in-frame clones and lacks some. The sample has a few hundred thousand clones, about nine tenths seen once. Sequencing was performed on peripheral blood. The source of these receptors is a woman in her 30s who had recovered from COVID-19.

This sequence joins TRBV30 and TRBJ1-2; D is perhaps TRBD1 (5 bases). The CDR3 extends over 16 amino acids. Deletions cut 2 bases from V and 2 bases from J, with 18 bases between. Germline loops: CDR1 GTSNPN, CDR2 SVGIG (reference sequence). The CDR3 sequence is CAWSPSGGGYNYGYTF. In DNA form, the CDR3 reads TGTGCCTGGAGTCCCAGCGGGGGAGGGTACAACTATGGCTACACCTTC.

The CDR3 spells CASSQVAGGQYNEQFF. In DNA form, the CDR3 reads TGTGCCAGCAGCCAAGTAGCGGGGGGGCAATACAATGAGCAGTTCTTC. V gene TRBV14 combines with J gene TRBJ2-1; 11 bases map to TRBD2. The CDR3 sequence is 16 residues long. The V gene's germline CDR1 is SGHDN and CDR2 FVKESK. V lost 1 base to trimming and J lost 4 bases; unmatched junction nucleotides: 3. Full variable domain (rest looked up from reference TRBV14 and TRBJ2-1): EAGVTQFPSHSVIEKGQTVTLRCDPISGHDNLYWYRRVMGKEIKFLLHFVKESKQDESGMPNNRFLAERTGGTYSTLKVQPAELEDSGVYFCASSQVAGGQYNEQFFGPGTRLTVL.

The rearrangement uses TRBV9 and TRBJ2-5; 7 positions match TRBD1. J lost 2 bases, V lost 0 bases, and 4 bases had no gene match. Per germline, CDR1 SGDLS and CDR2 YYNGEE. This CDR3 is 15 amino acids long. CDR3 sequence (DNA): TGTGCCAGCAGCGTAGTAGGGGGCCCACAAGAGACCCAGTACTTC. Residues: CASSVVGGPQETQYF.

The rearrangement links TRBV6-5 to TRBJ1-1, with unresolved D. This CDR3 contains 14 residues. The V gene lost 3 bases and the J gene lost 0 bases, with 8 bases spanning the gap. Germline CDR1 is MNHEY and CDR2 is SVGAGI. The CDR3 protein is CASSYSRLNTEAFF. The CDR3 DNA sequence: TGTGCCAGCAGTTATTCCCGTCTGAACACTGAAGCTTTCTTT.

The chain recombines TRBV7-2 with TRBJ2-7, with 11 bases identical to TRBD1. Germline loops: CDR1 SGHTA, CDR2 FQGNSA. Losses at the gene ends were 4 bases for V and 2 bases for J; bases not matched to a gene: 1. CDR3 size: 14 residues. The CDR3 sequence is CASSSGQGAYEQYF. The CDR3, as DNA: TGTGCCAGCAGCTCGGGACAGGGGGCCTACGAGCAGTACTTC.

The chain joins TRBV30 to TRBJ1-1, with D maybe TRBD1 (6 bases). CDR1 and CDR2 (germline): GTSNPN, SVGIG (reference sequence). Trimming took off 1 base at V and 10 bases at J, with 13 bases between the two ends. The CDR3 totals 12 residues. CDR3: CAWSGGGAGAFF. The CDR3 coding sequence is TGTGCCTGGAGTGGAGGGGGGGCGGGAGCTTTCTTT.